This is a list of T cell receptor beta chains from one sample in a study of blood T cell repertoires in COVID-19. The protocol was immunoSEQ multiplex PCR, while the TCRdb copy is restricted to in-frame clones and leaves out a portion. Here the sample spans under 200,000 clones, 70% to 90% being singletons. Sequenced: peripheral blood. These receptors came from a woman at least 80 years old with acute or convalescent COVID-19. Each CDR3 is given with its conserved first and last residue. The D gene is left open where the match is weak.

v_call d_call cdr3_aa
TRBV10-3 NA CAISSTPARSPLHF
TRBV27 TRBD1 CASRTQGGYGYTF
TRBV7-2 NA CASSLDLAEETQYF
TRBV5-1 TRBD2 CASSPPGLAGETDTQYF
TRBV3-1/TRBV3-2 NA CASRGGVMAGNTIYF
TRBV7-2 NA CASSLGLRVLGYEQYF
TRBV6-5 NA CASSYSTSPPTNEQFF
TRBV30 NA CAWSVPSRTGELFF
TRBV19 TRBD1 CASSNTPRTGRLQPQHF
TRBV7-9 NA CASRFFEGIDWQYF
TRBV14 TRBD2 CASSQIGGSEYNEQFF
TRBV12-3/TRBV12-4 NA CASSLRQGTEAFF
TRBV9 NA CASSVGSSVGDTQYF
TRBV5-5 TRBD1 CASSYRTGEGYTF
TRBV28 TRBD1 CASSSYGQGNSYSNQPQHF
TRBV7-2 TRBD2 CASSFKLADTSYNEQFF
TRBV27 NA CASSPYRTVLPQHF
TRBV19 NA CASRNLRKLNEQFF
TRBV14 NA CASSQDWAGSSTDTQYF
TRBV6-5 NA CASSLTGKDSPLHF
TRBV18 TRBD1 CASSQQGAFNNEQFF
TRBV19 NA CASRSGAEGVYEQYF
TRBV2 TRBD1 CASSERQGALGQPQHF
TRBV3-1/TRBV3-2 NA CASSQDYRALTEAFF
TRBV24-1 TRBD1 CATSEAGTGNGYTF
TRBV7-2 NA CASSSQAPGANVLTF
TRBV2 NA CASSELDLTGNEQFF
TRBV11-2 TRBD2 CASSLTPSGDNEQFF
TRBV9 NA CASSVVDSATGELFF